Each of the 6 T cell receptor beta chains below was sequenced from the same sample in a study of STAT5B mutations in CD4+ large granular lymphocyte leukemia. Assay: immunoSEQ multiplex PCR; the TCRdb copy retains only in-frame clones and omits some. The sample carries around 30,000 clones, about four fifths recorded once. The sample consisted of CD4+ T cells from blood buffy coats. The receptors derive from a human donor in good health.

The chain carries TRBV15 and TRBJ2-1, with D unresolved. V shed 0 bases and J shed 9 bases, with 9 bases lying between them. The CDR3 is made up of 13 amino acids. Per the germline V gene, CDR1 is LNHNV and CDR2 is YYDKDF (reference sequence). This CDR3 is CATSRDLVGEQFF. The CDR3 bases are TGTGCCACCAGCAGAGATCTAGTTGGTGAGCAGTTCTTC.

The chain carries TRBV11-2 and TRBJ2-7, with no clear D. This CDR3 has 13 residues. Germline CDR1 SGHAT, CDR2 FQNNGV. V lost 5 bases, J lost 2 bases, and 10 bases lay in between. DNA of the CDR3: TGTGCCAGCAGCGTTCGAGGCACCTACGAGCAGTACTTC. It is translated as CASSVRGTYEQYF.

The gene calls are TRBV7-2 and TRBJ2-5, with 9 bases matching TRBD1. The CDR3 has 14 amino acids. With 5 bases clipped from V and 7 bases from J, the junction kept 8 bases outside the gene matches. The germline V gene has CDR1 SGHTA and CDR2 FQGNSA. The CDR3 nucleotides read TGTGCCAGCAGCCCAGACAGGGGGAGGGCGACCCAGTACTTC. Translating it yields CASSPDRGRATQYF. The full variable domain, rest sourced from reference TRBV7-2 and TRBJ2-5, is GAGVSQSPSNKVTEKGKDVELRCDPISGHTALYWYRQSLGQGLEFLIYFQGNSAPDKSGLPSDRFSAERTGGSVSTLTIQRTQQEDSAVYLCASSPDRGRATQYFGPGTRLLVL.

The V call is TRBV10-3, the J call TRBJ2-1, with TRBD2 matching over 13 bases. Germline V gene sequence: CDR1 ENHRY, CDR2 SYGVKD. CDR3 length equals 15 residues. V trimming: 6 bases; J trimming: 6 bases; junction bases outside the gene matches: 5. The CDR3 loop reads CAIRTGTSGTNEQFF. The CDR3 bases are TGTGCCATCAGAACCGGGACTAGCGGGACCAATGAGCAGTTCTTC.

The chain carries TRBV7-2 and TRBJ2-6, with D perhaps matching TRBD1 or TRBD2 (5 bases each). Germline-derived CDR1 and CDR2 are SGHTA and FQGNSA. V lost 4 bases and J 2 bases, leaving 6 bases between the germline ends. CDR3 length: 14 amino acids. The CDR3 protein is CASSWDPGANVLTF. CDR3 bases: TGTGCCAGCAGCTGGGACCCTGGGGCCAACGTCCTGACTTTC.

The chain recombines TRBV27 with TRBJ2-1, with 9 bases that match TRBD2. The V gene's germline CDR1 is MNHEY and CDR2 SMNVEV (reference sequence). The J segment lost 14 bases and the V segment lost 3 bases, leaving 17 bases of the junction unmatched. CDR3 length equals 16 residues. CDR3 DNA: TGTGCCAGCAGTTTCCTACTCGGGACTAGCCCCGGGTCAGAGTTCTTC. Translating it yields CASSFLLGTSPGSEFF.